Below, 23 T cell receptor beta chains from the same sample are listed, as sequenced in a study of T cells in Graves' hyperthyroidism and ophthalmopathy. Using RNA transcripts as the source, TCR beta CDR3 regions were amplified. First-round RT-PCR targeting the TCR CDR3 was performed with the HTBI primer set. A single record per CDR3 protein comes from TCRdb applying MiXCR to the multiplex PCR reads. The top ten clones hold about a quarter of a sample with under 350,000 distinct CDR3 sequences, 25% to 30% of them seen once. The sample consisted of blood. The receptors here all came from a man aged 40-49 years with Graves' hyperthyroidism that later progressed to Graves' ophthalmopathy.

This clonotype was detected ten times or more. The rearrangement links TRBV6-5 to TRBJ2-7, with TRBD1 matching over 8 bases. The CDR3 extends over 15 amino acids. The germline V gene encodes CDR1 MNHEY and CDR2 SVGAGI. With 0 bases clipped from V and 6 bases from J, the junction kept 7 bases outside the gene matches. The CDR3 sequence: CASSYSYRGDSEQYF. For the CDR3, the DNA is TGTGCCAGCAGTTACTCGTACAGGGGGGACTCCGAGCAGTACTTC.

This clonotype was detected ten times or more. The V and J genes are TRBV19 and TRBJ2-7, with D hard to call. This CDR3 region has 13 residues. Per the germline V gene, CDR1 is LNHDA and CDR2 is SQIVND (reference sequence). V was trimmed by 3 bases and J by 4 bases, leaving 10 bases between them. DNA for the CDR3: TGTGCCAGTAGTATTTATTTGGGGTACGAGCAGTACTTC. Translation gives CASSIYLGYEQYF. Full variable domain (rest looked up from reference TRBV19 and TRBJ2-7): DGGITQSPKYLFRKEGQNVTLSCEQNLNHDAMYWYRQDPGQGLRLIYYSQIVNDFQKGDIAEGYSVSREKKESFPLTVTSAQKNPTAFYLCASSIYLGYEQYFGPGTRLTVT.

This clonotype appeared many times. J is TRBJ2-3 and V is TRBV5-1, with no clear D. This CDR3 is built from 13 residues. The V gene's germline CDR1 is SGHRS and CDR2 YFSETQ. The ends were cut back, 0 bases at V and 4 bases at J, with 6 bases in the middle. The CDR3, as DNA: TGCGCCAGCAGCTTGGAATTCTCAGATACGCAGTATTTT. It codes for CASSLEFSDTQYF.

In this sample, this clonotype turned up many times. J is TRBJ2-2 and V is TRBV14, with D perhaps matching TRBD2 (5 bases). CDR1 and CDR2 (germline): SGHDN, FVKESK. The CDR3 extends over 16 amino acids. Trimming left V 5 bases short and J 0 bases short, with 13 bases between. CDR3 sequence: CASSESGFANTGELFF. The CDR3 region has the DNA TGTGCCAGCAGCGAGAGCGGATTCGCGAACACCGGGGAGCTGTTTTTT.

The CDR3 here is CASSVGPQETQYF. The CDR3, as DNA: TGTGCCAGCAGCGTGGGTCCGCAAGAGACCCAGTACTTC. The rearrangement links TRBV9 to TRBJ2-5; D is unclear. Per germline, CDR1 SGDLS and CDR2 YYNGEE. The CDR3 extends over 13 amino acids. V lost 2 bases to trimming and J lost 2 bases, with 7 bases between them.

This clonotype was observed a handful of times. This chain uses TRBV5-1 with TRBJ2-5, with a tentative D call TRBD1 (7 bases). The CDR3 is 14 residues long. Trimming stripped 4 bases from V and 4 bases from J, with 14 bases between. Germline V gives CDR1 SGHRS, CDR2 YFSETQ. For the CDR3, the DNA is TGCGCCAGCAGCCCGACAGGGACTCGAGAGACCCAGTACTTC. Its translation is CASSPTGTRETQYF.

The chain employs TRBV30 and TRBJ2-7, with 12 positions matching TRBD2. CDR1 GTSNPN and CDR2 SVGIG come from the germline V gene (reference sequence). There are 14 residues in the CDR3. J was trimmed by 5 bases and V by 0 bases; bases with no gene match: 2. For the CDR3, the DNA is TGTGCCTGGAGTGTCCTAGCGGGAGGGAACGAGCAGTACTTC. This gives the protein CAWSVLAGGNEQYF.

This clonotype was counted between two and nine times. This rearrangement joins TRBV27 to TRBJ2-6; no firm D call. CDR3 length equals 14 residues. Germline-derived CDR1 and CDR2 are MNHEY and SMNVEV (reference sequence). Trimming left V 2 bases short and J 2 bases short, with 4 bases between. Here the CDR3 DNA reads TGTGCCAGCAGTTTAAGTGCTGGGGCCAACGTCCTGACTTTC. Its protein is CASSLSAGANVLTF.

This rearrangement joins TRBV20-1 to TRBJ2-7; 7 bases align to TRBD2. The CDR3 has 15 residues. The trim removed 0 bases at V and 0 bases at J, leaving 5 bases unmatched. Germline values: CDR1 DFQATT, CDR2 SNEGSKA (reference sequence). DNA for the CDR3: TGCAGTGCTAGAGATGCTAGCGGAAGCTCCTACGAGCAGTACTTC. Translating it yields CSARDASGSSYEQYF.

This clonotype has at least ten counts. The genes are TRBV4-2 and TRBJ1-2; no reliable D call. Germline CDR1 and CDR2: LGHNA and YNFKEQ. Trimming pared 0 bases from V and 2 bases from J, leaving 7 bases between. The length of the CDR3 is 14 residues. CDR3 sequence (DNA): TGTGCCAGCAGCCAAGAAGTGGTCAACTATGGCTACACCTTC. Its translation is CASSQEVVNYGYTF.

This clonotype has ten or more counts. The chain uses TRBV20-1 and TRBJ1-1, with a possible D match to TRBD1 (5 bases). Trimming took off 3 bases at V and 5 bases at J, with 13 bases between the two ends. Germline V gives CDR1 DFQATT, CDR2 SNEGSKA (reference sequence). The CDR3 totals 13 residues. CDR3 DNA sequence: TGCAGTGCTAGCTACACTGGGGGAACTGAAGCTTTCTTT. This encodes CSASYTGGTEAFF.

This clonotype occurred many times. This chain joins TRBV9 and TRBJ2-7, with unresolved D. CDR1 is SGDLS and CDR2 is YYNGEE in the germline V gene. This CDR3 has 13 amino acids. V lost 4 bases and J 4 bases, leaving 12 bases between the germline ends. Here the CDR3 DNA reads TGTGCCAGCAGCCCCTCGCTGGGATACGAGCAGTACTTC. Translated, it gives CASSPSLGYEQYF.

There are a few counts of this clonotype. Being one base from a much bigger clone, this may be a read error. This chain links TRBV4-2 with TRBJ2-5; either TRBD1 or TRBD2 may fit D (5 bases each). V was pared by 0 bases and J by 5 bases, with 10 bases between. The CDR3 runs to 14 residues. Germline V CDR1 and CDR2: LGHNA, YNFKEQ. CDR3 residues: CASSQDVGTETQYF. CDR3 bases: TGTGCCAGCAGCCAAGATGTGGGGACCGAGACCCAGTACTTC.

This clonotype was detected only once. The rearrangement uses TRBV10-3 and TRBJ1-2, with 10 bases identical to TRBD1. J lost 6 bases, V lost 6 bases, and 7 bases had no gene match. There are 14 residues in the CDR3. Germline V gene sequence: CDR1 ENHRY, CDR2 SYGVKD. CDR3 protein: CAIRGTGADDGYTF. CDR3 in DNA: TGTGCCATCAGGGGGACAGGGGCGGATGATGGCTACACCTTC.

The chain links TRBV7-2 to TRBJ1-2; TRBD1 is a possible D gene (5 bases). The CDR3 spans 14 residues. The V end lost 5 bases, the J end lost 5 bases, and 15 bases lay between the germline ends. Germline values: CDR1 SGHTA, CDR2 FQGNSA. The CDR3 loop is CASSPTQEDYGYTF. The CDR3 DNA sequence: TGTGCCAGCAGCCCAACACAGGAGGATTATGGCTACACCTTC.

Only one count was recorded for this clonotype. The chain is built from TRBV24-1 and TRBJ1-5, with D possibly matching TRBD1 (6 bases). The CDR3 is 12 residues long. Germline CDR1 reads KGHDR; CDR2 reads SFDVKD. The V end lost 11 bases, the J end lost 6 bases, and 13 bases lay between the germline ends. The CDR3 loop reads CASSRGVQPQHF. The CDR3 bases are TGTGCCAGCAGCAGGGGTGTTCAGCCCCAGCATTTT.

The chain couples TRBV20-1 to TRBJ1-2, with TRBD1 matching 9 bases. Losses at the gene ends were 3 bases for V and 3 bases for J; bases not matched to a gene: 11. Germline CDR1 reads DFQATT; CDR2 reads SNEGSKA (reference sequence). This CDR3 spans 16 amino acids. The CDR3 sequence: CSARAPTDRGYYGYTF. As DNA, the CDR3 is TGCAGTGCTAGGGCACCGACGGACAGGGGATACTATGGCTACACCTTC.

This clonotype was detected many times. CDR3 sequence: CASSFVSSTGELFF. The CDR3 DNA follows: TGTGCCAGCAGCTTCGTGAGTTCCACCGGGGAGCTGTTTTTT. This chain links TRBV7-2 with TRBJ2-2, with D hard to call. The V and J ends lost 3 bases and 4 bases respectively, with 9 bases between them. Germline CDR1 reads SGHTA; CDR2 reads FQGNSA. The CDR3 contains 14 residues.

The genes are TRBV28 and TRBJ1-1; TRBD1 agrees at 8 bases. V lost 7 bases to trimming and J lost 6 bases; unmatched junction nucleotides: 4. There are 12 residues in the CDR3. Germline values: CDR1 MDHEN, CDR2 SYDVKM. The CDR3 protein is CASKDRDSEAFF. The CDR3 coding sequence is TGTGCCAGCAAGGACAGGGACTCTGAAGCTTTCTTT.

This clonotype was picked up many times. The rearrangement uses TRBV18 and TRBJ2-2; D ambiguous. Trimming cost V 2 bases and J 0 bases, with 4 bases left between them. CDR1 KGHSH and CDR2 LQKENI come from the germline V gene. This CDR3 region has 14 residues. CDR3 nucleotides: TGTGCCAGCTCACCAAGGACGAACACCGGGGAGCTGTTTTTT. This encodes CASSPRTNTGELFF.

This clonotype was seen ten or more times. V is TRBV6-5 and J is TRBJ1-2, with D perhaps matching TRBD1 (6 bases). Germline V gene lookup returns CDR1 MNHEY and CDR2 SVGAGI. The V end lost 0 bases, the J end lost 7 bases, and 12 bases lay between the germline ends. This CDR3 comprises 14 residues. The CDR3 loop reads CASSYSPGGLGYTF. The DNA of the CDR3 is TGTGCCAGCAGTTACTCGCCGGGGGGGCTTGGCTACACCTTC.

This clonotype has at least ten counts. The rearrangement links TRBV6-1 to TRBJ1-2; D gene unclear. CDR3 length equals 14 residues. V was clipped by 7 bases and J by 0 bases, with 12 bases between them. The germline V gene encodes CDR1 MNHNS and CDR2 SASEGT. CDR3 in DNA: TGTGCCAGCAAACTGCTTATAGCTAACTATGGCTACACCTTC. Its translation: CASKLLIANYGYTF.

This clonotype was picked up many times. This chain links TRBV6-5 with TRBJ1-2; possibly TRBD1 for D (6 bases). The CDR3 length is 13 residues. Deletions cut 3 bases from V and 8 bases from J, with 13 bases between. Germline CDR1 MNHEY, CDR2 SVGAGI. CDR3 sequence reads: CASSYGRGRGYTF. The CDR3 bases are TGTGCCAGCAGTTATGGCAGGGGAAGAGGCTACACCTTC.